This T cell receptor (beta chain) is drawn from a study of early T cells in non-severe SARS-CoV-2 infection listed by TCRdb under 2021. With respect to the entire study: Bulk RNA from unsorted whole blood was used for TCR sequencing, so alpha and beta chains could not be paired. The investigation overall reported the following: VDJdb matching was skewed toward anti-spike CD8 responses and likely underestimated virus-specific expansions by missing private and CD4 specificities.

In regard to this clonotype: What this receptor recognizes is not known. No qualities accompany the bases; no much larger clone lies one base away.

At the junction V is shortened by 6 bases and J by 0 bases; bases outside the gene matches: 14. The germline V gene (reference sequence) gives CDR1 as MNHEY and CDR2 as SMNVEV. The CDR3 measures 19 amino acids from cysteine to phenylalanine. The only DNA kept is the CDR3, 57 bases in frame from the first base. The study was a case-control design nested within a healthcare worker cohort in London, UK, with weekly nasopharyngeal swab PCR tests and blood sampling. Healthcare workers were recruited during the week of the UK lockdown, between 23 and 31 March 2020, and followed weekly for up to roughly 15 weeks. The library was produced with 5' RACE. The data were produced on a NextSeq 500. To correct for sequencing error and PCR bias, the TCR library protocol tagged individual cDNA molecules with unique molecular identifiers. TCR alpha and beta chains were both sequenced, and the abundances of alpha and beta sequences in each sample were closely correlated with each other. The study's own analysis went as follows. Decombinator V4 was used to perform V gene, J gene and CDR3 annotation of TCR sequences. TCRs were defined as expanded if a significant change between any two time points was detected under a Poisson model with p below 0.0001. TCR abundances were normalised to the total number of TCRs sequenced in each sample and reported as counts per million. MAIT TCRs were defined by TRAV1-2 paired with TRAJ12, TRAJ20 or TRAJ33, and iNKT TCRs by TRAV10 paired with TRAJ18. VDJdb, accessed 1 November 2021, was searched for CMV, EBV and SARS-CoV-2 annotated TCRs, with TCRs annotated for multiple antigens excluded. The raw public data were reprocessed by TCRdb itself: fastp quality trimming at Q25, MiXCR clonotype calling, in-frame beta chains only. Every distinct CDR3 protein forms one entry, paired with its most common genes and DNA. V and J calls and clone size were set by TCRdb, not the authors. Present in this sample are some 77,000 distinct CDR3 sequences, more than 10% of which were seen just once. Less than 20% of the sample goes to the ten largest clones.

The chain employs TRBV27 and TRBJ2-3, and 11 junction bases match TRBD2. The TCR comes from an adult who was a healthcare worker with PCR-confirmed SARS-CoV-2 infection or an uninfected control (not recorded which). The donor label of this sample is uncertain. The sequencing here drew on whole blood, taken at baseline. The DNA sequence is given as TGTGCCAGCAGAATCCATCTAGCGGGGGGTCACGCTAGCACAGATACGCAGTATTTT. Its protein product is CASRIHLAGGHASTDTQYF.